Each of the 27 T cell receptor beta chains below was sequenced from the same sample in a study of low-dose radiotherapy and immunotherapy resistance in tumors. Time point here: after trial treatment. Stated treatment: LDRT plus nivolumab, ipilimumab, low-dose cyclophosphamide and aspirin (RACIN trial). cDNA synthesis used a TRAV/TRBV-specific primer set for both chains. A roughly 22-cycle PCR with a constant-region primer and V-primer adapter amplified TCRs. TCRdb analysed the reads with MiXCR anew, one entry per CDR3 protein. The sample carries 35,000 to 50,000 distinct CDR3 sequences, under 30% recorded once. Material: PBMCs, obtained after low-dose radiotherapy plus immunotherapy. The source of these receptors is a male donor with prostate cancer.

This clonotype showed up just a few times. This chain uses TRBV28 with TRBJ1-2, with D tentatively TRBD1 (6 bases). The V end lost 2 bases, the J end lost 4 bases, and 8 bases lay between the germline ends. The CDR3 has 13 residues. Germline values: CDR1 MDHEN, CDR2 SYDVKM. The CDR3 nucleotides read TGTGCCAGCAGTTTAGGGACACCCTATGGCTACACCTTC. Amino acids: CASSLGTPYGYTF.

This clonotype has a count of ten or more. This chain connects TRBV20-1 to TRBJ1-2, with D maybe TRBD1 (6 bases). CDR1 is DFQATT, CDR2 SNEGSKA, per germline (reference sequence). V dropped 3 bases and J dropped 4 bases, with 15 bases sitting between them. This CDR3 has 14 amino acids. The CDR3 DNA sequence: TGCAGTGCTAGGGTCGGGGCCAGGGGCTATGGCTACACCTTC. Amino acid sequence: CSARVGARGYGYTF.

The table lists this clonotype with many counts. The chain uses TRBV10-2 and TRBJ2-7; D not certain. V lost 2 bases and J lost 3, with 14 bases in between. This CDR3 comprises 15 residues. Germline V lookup: CDR1 WSHSY, CDR2 SAAADI. DNA of the CDR3: TGCGCCAGCAGTGAGGCGGCAGGTATCCACTACGAGCAGTACTTC. Protein product: CASSEAAGIHYEQYF.

This clonotype is medium-sized (0.01 to 0.1%) in the sample. The chain couples TRBV27 to TRBJ2-2, with 15 bases matching TRBD2. From germline, CDR1 is MNHEY and CDR2 SMNVEV (reference sequence). The ends lost 4 bases at V and 4 bases at J; junction bases unmatched: 7. The CDR3 is 18 amino acids. CDR3 sequence: CASSSRTSGRATTGELFF. CDR3 coding DNA: TGTGCCAGCAGTTCCCGGACTAGCGGGAGGGCTACCACCGGGGAGCTGTTTTTT.

The J gene is TRBJ1-1, the V gene TRBV5-1; 7 bases agree with TRBD1. The V and J ends lost 4 bases and 1 base, in that order; junction bases with no gene match: 4. The V gene's germline CDR1 is SGHRS and CDR2 YFSETQ. This CDR3 is 14 amino acids long. The CDR3 is CASSGGQRNTEAFF. The DNA for the CDR3 is TGCGCCAGCAGCGGGGGACAGAGGAACACTGAAGCTTTCTTT.

This clonotype has ten or more counts. J is TRBJ1-1 and V is TRBV5-1, with TRBD1 matching 7 bases. The CDR3 runs to 15 residues. With 7 bases clipped from V and 7 bases from J, the junction kept 16 bases outside the gene matches. Germline assignment: CDR1 SGHRS and CDR2 YFSETQ. CDR3: CASQTDQRQGREAFF. Written as DNA, the CDR3 is TGCGCCAGCCAGACCGATCAACGACAGGGCCGTGAAGCTTTCTTT.

This clonotype was counted many times. The chain links TRBV20-1 to TRBJ2-1, with TRBD2 matching 12 bases. Germline trimming cut 4 bases from V and 3 bases from J; bases unmatched to any gene: 1. In germline, CDR1 is DFQATT, CDR2 SNEGSKA (reference sequence). The CDR3 totals 14 residues. The CDR3 loop reads CSAKTSGSYNEQFF. CDR3 DNA: TGCAGTGCTAAGACTAGCGGGAGCTACAATGAGCAGTTCTTC.

This clonotype has ten or more counts. The V call is TRBV20-1, the J call TRBJ1-2; D is unresolved. The CDR3 totals 13 residues. Per the germline V gene, CDR1 is DFQATT and CDR2 is SNEGSKA (reference sequence). V gave up 1 base and J gave up 1 base, with 7 bases separating them. The CDR3 DNA follows: TGCAGTGCTAGAGTAGGCATTAACTATGGCTACACCTTC. Its protein product is CSARVGINYGYTF.

This clonotype has only one observation. Germline and junction disagree at one end, which may indicate a read error. The chain joins TRBV28 to TRBJ2-1, with 9 positions matching TRBD1. Germline assignment: CDR1 MDHEN and CDR2 SYDVKM. The CDR3 loop spans 12 amino acids. The CDR3 is CASSRVGTGFIF. CDR3 nucleotides: TGTGCCAGCAGCCGGGTGGGGACAGGGTTCATCTTC.

This clonotype was seen many times. The J gene is TRBJ1-2, the V gene TRBV5-4; 8 bases line up with TRBD1. Germline lookup yields CDR1 SGHNT and CDR2 YYREEE (reference sequence). With 0 bases clipped from V and 3 bases from J, the junction kept 10 bases outside the gene matches. CDR3 length: 17 residues. CDR3 nucleotide sequence: TGTGCCAGCAGCTTGGGCCCGGCGACAGGGGATCACTATGGCTACACCTTC. It is translated as CASSLGPATGDHYGYTF.

Many counts were recorded for this clonotype. V usage is TRBV5-1 and J usage is TRBJ1-5; unclear D gene. V was trimmed by 6 bases and J by 0 bases, leaving 13 bases between them. This CDR3 contains 15 residues. Per the germline V gene, CDR1 is SGHRS and CDR2 is YFSETQ. The CDR3 DNA reads as TGCGCCAGCACCCTCGACGGATATAGCAATCAGCCCCAGCATTTT. Its translation: CASTLDGYSNQPQHF.

This clonotype was seen at least ten times. The chain couples TRBV4-1 to TRBJ2-3, with no clear D. Trimming shortened V by 1 base and J by 1 base, and 12 bases separated the two germline ends. Germline loops: CDR1 MGHRA, CDR2 YSYEKL. This CDR3 spans 16 amino acids. The CDR3 DNA follows: TGCGCCAGCAGCCAAGGGACCGGGTTTCGCACAGATACGCAGTATTTT. This sequence encodes CASSQGTGFRTDTQYF.

On this clonotype itself: Possible read error: a much larger clone is one base away. The chain combines TRBV6-1 with TRBJ2-2; TRBD2 matches at 9 bases. Trimming at V came to 7 bases and at J to 1 base, leaving 7 bases not matched to a gene. CDR1 MNHNS and CDR2 SASEGT come from the germline V gene. The CDR3 runs 16 residues. CDR3 bases: TGTGCCAGCAACCGTGGGACTAGCCTGAACACCGGGGAGCTGTTTTTT. Translation gives CASNRGTSLNTGELFF.

This clonotype was recorded many times. This rearrangement joins TRBV2 to TRBJ1-1, with a tentative D call TRBD1 (5 bases). V was trimmed by 9 bases and J by 5 bases, leaving 16 bases between them. The CDR3 covers 13 residues. CDR1 is SNHLY, CDR2 FYNNEI, per germline. The DNA for the CDR3 is TGTGCCAGAGTAGGGACGGGTGAAACTGAAGCTTTCTTT. This translates into CARVGTGETEAFF.

V gene TRBV7-2 combines with J gene TRBJ2-3; D is ambiguous. From germline, CDR1 is SGHTA and CDR2 FQGNSA. CDR3 size: 14 residues. V dropped 2 bases and J dropped 4 bases, with 10 bases sitting between them. The CDR3 sequence: CASSLSTPPDTQYF. In DNA, the CDR3 is TGTGCCAGCAGCTTAAGCACTCCGCCAGATACGCAGTATTTT. Full variable domain (outside the CDR3, taken from reference TRBV7-2 and TRBJ2-3): GAGVSQSPSNKVTEKGKDVELRCDPISGHTALYWYRQSLGQGLEFLIYFQGNSAPDKSGLPSDRFSAERTGGSVSTLTIQRTQQEDSAVYLCASSLSTPPDTQYFGPGTRLTVL.

This clonotype was counted only a few times. DNA of the CDR3: TGCGCCAGCAGCTTTGGGGGTGCCTACGAGCAGCAGTACTTC. Its translation is CASSFGGAYEQQYF. This chain links TRBV5-1 with TRBJ2-7; D assignment may be TRBD1 or TRBD2 (5 bases each). This CDR3 is built from 14 residues. Trimming took 2 bases from V and 8 from J, leaving 17 bases between them. Germline loops: CDR1 SGHRS, CDR2 YFSETQ.

Of note for this clonotype: A read error may account for a junction end that differs from germline. The chain couples TRBV29-1 to TRBJ2-1; 7 nucleotides line up with TRBD1. Germline V gives CDR1 SQVTM, CDR2 ANQGSEA. This CDR3 is 11 amino acids long. CDR3 region: CCLRDSYEPFF. For the CDR3, the DNA is TGCTGCCTGAGGGACAGCTATGAGCCGTTCTTC.

This clonotype was observed at least ten times. The rearrangement uses TRBV18 and TRBJ1-4, with unresolved D. V dropped 3 bases and J dropped 7 bases, with 12 bases sitting between them. Germline CDR1 and CDR2: KGHSH and LQKENI. There are 14 residues in the CDR3. CDR3 nucleotides: TGTGCCAGCTCACCGCCCGGATTCTCTGAAAAACTGTTTTTT. The encoded protein is CASSPPGFSEKLFF.

This clonotype was counted ten times or more. The chain combines TRBV24-1 with TRBJ2-3, with 11 bases identical to TRBD2. CDR1 is KGHDR, CDR2 SFDVKD, per germline. The CDR3 runs to 14 residues. With 2 bases clipped from V and 12 bases from J, the junction kept 6 bases outside the gene matches. Here the CDR3 DNA reads TGTGCCACCAGTGATTCGGGACTAGCGGCCGCACAGTATTTT. Residues: CATSDSGLAAAQYF.

In its sample, this clonotype was seen many times. The V gene is TRBV3-1, the J gene TRBJ1-5, with a possible D match to TRBD1 (5 bases). This CDR3 region has 14 residues. Germline values: CDR1 LGHDT, CDR2 YNNKEL (reference sequence). The V and J ends lost 1 base and 1 base respectively, with 5 bases between them. The CDR3 protein is CASSQGGSNQPQHF. CDR3 coding DNA: TGTGCCAGCAGCCAAGGGGGGAGCAATCAGCCCCAGCATTTT.

This clonotype appeared many times. This rearrangement joins TRBV27 to TRBJ2-1, with D possibly matching TRBD2 (6 bases). CDR1 is MNHEY and CDR2 is SMNVEV in the germline V gene (reference sequence). V shed 6 bases and J shed 6 bases, with 15 bases lying between them. This CDR3 is built from 14 residues. In DNA form, the CDR3 reads TGTGCCAGCAGCCCCTGGGGGGTGGGCAATGAGCAGTTCTTC. Its translation: CASSPWGVGNEQFF.

This clonotype was counted ten times or more. The genes are TRBV29-1 and TRBJ2-6; 11 bases line up with TRBD1. V gave up 7 bases and J gave up 4 bases; unmatched junction bases: 6. Germline lookup yields CDR1 SQVTM and CDR2 ANQGSEA. This CDR3 spans 15 amino acids. CDR3: CSARTGGTGANVLTF. CDR3 in DNA: TGCAGCGCCCGGACAGGGGGCACCGGGGCCAACGTCCTGACTTTC.

In this sample, this clonotype turned up a few times. The chain recombines TRBV6-4 with TRBJ2-2; the match to TRBD1 covers 9 bases. This CDR3 contains 15 residues. Germline V gene lookup returns CDR1 MRHNA and CDR2 SNTAGT. The V segment lost 4 bases and the J segment 5 bases; nucleotides outside the gene matches: 5. The CDR3 sequence: CASSAGTGLTGELFF. CDR3 sequence (DNA): TGTGCCAGCAGTGCCGGGACAGGGCTTACCGGGGAGCTGTTTTTT.

This clonotype came up many times. The chain carries TRBV18 and TRBJ1-1; maybe TRBD1 (5 bases). Per the germline V gene, CDR1 is KGHSH and CDR2 is LQKENI. Trimming cost V 6 bases and J 1 base, with 12 bases left between them. This CDR3 has 14 residues. The CDR3 DNA reads as TGTGCCAGCTCGCAGCAAGGGGAGAACACTGAAGCTTTCTTT. Encoded protein: CASSQQGENTEAFF.

The chain combines TRBV2 with TRBJ2-7, with TRBD1 matching 7 bases. This CDR3 region has 13 residues. Germline-derived CDR1 and CDR2 are SNHLY and FYNNEI. J lost 6 bases, V lost 11 bases, and 13 bases had no gene match. In DNA, the CDR3 is TGTGCCGGCCAAGCACAGGGGTTTAGCGAGCAGTACTTC. Protein product: CAGQAQGFSEQYF.

There are many counts of this clonotype. The chain employs TRBV7-9 and TRBJ2-7, with TRBD2 matching 11 bases. J lost 2 bases, V lost 5 bases, and 2 bases had no gene match. The CDR3 runs to 14 residues. Germline lookup yields CDR1 SEHNR and CDR2 FQNEAQ (reference sequence). The CDR3 loop reads CASSTSGGTYEQYF. DNA of the CDR3: TGTGCCAGCAGCACTAGCGGGGGTACCTACGAGCAGTACTTC.

Worth noting for this clonotype: This sequence is one base from a far larger clone and is likely a read error. The rearrangement joins TRBV29-1 to TRBJ2-1; D is unresolved. CDR1 and CDR2 from the germline V gene are SQVTM and ANQGSEA. V lost 0 bases and J 10 bases, leaving 19 bases between the germline ends. The CDR3 runs 15 residues. CDR3 nucleotide sequence: TGCAGCGTTGAAGATTATGCTCCCGATCGATTCGAGCAGTTCTTC. Translated, it gives CSVEDYAPDRFEQFF.